These 17 T cell receptor beta chains were all obtained from the same sample, sequenced in a study of blood T cell repertoires in COVID-19. TCRdb's copy holds only in-frame clones and misses some; the assay was immunoSEQ multiplex PCR. The sample yields 150,000 to 200,000 clones, around 80% seen once. Material for sequencing was PBMCs or T cells enriched from blood (not recorded which). The receptors stem from a man in his 70s who had been exposed to COVID-19.

This sequence joins TRBV5-6 and TRBJ2-1; 7 positions match TRBD2. The germline gives CDR1 SGHDT, CDR2 YYEEEE. V trimming: 6 bases; J trimming: 0 bases; junction bases outside the gene matches: 9. This CDR3 spans 16 amino acids. The CDR3 sequence: CASISFWTSSYNEQFF. In DNA, the CDR3 is TGTGCCAGCATATCTTTCTGGACTAGCTCCTACAATGAGCAGTTCTTC.

This clone was found once. This sequence joins TRBV7-2 and TRBJ2-1; maybe TRBD2 (5 bases). The ends were cut back, 5 bases at V and 8 bases at J, with 19 bases in the middle. The CDR3 extends over 15 amino acids. Germline V gene sequence: CDR1 SGHTA, CDR2 FQGNSA. The CDR3 protein is CASSPGNSRVDEQFF. The CDR3 DNA reads as TGTGCCAGCAGCCCCGGGAACTCGAGGGTGGATGAGCAGTTCTTC.

The rearrangement uses TRBV7-9 and TRBJ2-2; 7 nucleotides agree with TRBD2. Trimming at V came to 5 bases and at J to 6 bases, leaving 12 bases not matched to a gene. The CDR3 length is 16 residues. From germline, CDR1 is SEHNR and CDR2 FQNEAQ (reference sequence). Here the CDR3 DNA reads TGTGCCAGCAGCCGACTTGGGACTACTATACCCGGGGAGCTGTTTTTT. Translation: CASSRLGTTIPGELFF.

This sequence joins TRBV6-2 or TRBV6-3 and TRBJ1-5; a possible D gene is TRBD1 (6 bases). The CDR3 length is 13 residues. The germline gives CDR1 MNHEY, CDR2 SVGEGT. V lost 6 bases and J lost 6, with 12 bases in between. The CDR3 reads CASSGQSIQPQHF. In nucleotides, the CDR3 is TGTGCCAGCAGCGGACAGTCTATTCAGCCCCAGCATTTT.

CDR3 region: CATSLGTGDTDTQYF. CDR3 in DNA: TGTGCCACCAGTTTAGGAACGGGAGATACAGATACGCAGTATTTT. This chain links TRBV24-1 with TRBJ2-3; D perhaps matches TRBD2 (6 bases). The CDR3 length is 15 residues. The germline V gene encodes CDR1 KGHDR and CDR2 SFDVKD. The V end lost 6 bases, the J end lost 3 bases, and 15 bases lay between the germline ends.

This clone has just one count. This rearrangement joins TRBV28 to TRBJ2-7; TRBD1 matches 11 bases. The germline CDR1 and CDR2 sequences are MDHEN and SYDVKM. This CDR3 region has 12 residues. The V and J ends lost 8 bases and 6 bases, in that order; junction bases with no gene match: 3. CDR3 sequence: CASSGQGVEQYF. CDR3 bases: TGTGCCAGCTCGGGACAGGGGGTCGAGCAGTACTTC.

This clone turned up a few times. The gene calls are TRBV9 and TRBJ2-2; 8 nucleotides agree with TRBD1. The CDR3 is 16 residues long. Germline V gene data show CDR1 as SGDLS and CDR2 as YYNGEE. V shed 0 bases, J shed 8 bases, and the junction held 9 bases outside the gene matches. DNA for the CDR3: TGTGCCAGCAGCGTAGCTCCTGGACAGGGTATTGGGGAGCTGTTTTTT. This gives the protein CASSVAPGQGIGELFF.

J is TRBJ2-1 and V is TRBV11-2; a weak D match, TRBD1 (6 bases). The V end lost 1 base, the J end lost 7 bases, and 11 bases lay between the germline ends. The CDR3 length is 14 residues. From germline, CDR1 is SGHAT and CDR2 FQNNGV. Here the CDR3 reads CASSLGTQGNEQFF. The CDR3 nucleotides are TGTGCCAGCAGCTTAGGAACTCAGGGGAATGAGCAGTTCTTC.

V gene TRBV2 combines with J gene TRBJ1-3, with TRBD1 matching over 9 bases. CDR1 and CDR2 from the germline V gene are SNHLY and FYNNEI. This CDR3 is built from 14 residues. Trimming cost V 6 bases and J 5 bases; bases outside gene matches: 5. CDR3 nucleotide sequence: TGTGCCAGCAGAGACAGGGGGGTTAGAAACACCATATATTTT. This encodes CASRDRGVRNTIYF. The variable domain in full, with the rest retrieved from reference TRBV2 and TRBJ1-3, is EPEVTQTPSHQVTQMGQEVILRCVPISNHLYFYWYRQILGQKVEFLVSFYNNEISEKSEIFDDQFSVERPDGSNFTLKIRSTKLEDSAMYFCASRDRGVRNTIYFGEGSWLTVV.

The chain links TRBV7-2 to TRBJ2-7; 9 nucleotides align to TRBD1. Per the germline V gene, CDR1 is SGHTA and CDR2 is FQGNSA. This CDR3 has 15 residues. V dropped 4 bases and J dropped 2; count of bases not matched to a gene: 6. The CDR3 here is CASSSQGAGAYEQYF. The CDR3 coding sequence is TGTGCCAGCAGCTCACAGGGGGCAGGCGCCTACGAGCAGTACTTC.

As regards this clone: A much more abundant neighbour one base away suggests this may be a read error. The rearrangement joins TRBV11-2 to TRBJ2-7; 8 bases are shared with TRBD1. The V and J ends lost 1 base and 2 bases, in that order; junction bases with no gene match: 1. CDR3 length: 14 amino acids. Germline V lookup: CDR1 SGHAT, CDR2 FQNNGV. This chain's CDR3 is CASSLGTGTYEQYF. The CDR3 region has the DNA TGTGCCAGCAGCTTAGGGACAGGGACCTACGAGCAGTACTTC.

This chain joins TRBV6-2 or TRBV6-3 and TRBJ2-2, with 9 bases lining up with TRBD2. The V gene's germline CDR1 is MNHEY and CDR2 SVGEGT. After removal of 5 bases from V and 5 bases from J, the junction contained 6 bases not matched to a gene. This CDR3 is 15 amino acids long. The CDR3 sequence: CASSRGTSWTGELFF. The CDR3 DNA reads TGTGCCAGCAGTAGGGGGACTAGCTGGACCGGGGAGCTGTTTTTT.

V is TRBV12-3 or TRBV12-4 and J is TRBJ1-2; 7 bases are a match to TRBD1. After removal of 7 bases from V and 2 bases from J, the junction contained 4 bases not matched to a gene. There are 13 residues in the CDR3. This CDR3 reads CASKRGQNYGYTF. The DNA of the CDR3 is TGTGCCAGCAAGAGGGGACAGAACTATGGCTACACCTTC.

CDR3 DNA: TGTGCCAGCAGCCAAGATACCCCTTGGAGTGGCTACACCTTC. Translation: CASSQDTPWSGYTF. The gene calls are TRBV3-1 (or the pseudogene TRBV3-2) and TRBJ1-2; D remains ambiguous. The CDR3 is 14 residues long. The germline V gene encodes CDR1 LGHDT and CDR2 YNNKEL (reference sequence). The germline V and J ends were trimmed by 0 bases and 7 bases, with 12 bases remaining between them.

The V and J genes are TRBV6-5 and TRBJ1-3, with D possibly being TRBD1 (5 bases). The V and J ends lost 2 bases and 11 bases respectively, with 19 bases between them. The CDR3 covers 15 residues. Germline V gene data show CDR1 as MNHEY and CDR2 as SVGAGI. The CDR3: CASSYGGPPGGAIYF. The DNA for the CDR3 is TGTGCCAGCAGTTACGGCGGACCCCCCGGGGGAGCCATATATTTT.

The chain employs TRBV19 and TRBJ1-1; maybe TRBD1 (5 bases). CDR3 length equals 13 residues. Trimming shortened V by 10 bases and J by 5 bases, and 17 bases separated the two germline ends. In germline, CDR1 is LNHDA, CDR2 SQIVND (reference sequence). This CDR3 reads CATRTTVGTEAFF. The CDR3 nucleotides read TGTGCCACCCGGACAACTGTGGGAACTGAAGCTTTCTTT.

The V gene is TRBV19, the J gene TRBJ1-6, with D uncertain. The ends were cut back, 3 bases at V and 0 bases at J, with 12 bases in the middle. The CDR3 spans 17 residues. From germline, CDR1 is LNHDA and CDR2 SQIVND (reference sequence). CDR3 amino acids: CASSMVSTSSYNSPLHF. The CDR3 DNA follows: TGTGCCAGTAGTATGGTCTCAACGAGCTCCTATAATTCACCCCTCCACTTT. Supplemented by reference TRBV19 and TRBJ1-6, the full variable domain reads DGGITQSPKYLFRKEGQNVTLSCEQNLNHDAMYWYRQDPGQGLRLIYYSQIVNDFQKGDIAEGYSVSREKKESFPLTVTSAQKNPTAFYLCASSMVSTSSYNSPLHFGNGTRLTVT.